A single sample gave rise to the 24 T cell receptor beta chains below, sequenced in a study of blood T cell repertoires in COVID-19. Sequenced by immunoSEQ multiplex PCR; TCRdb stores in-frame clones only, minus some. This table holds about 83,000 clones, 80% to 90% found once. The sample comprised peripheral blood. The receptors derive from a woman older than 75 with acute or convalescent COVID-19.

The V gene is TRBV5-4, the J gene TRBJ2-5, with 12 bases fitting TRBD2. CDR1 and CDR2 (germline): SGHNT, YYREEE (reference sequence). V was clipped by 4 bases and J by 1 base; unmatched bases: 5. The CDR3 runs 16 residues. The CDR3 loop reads CASSKTSGGLQETQYF. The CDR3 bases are TGTGCCAGCAGCAAGACTAGCGGGGGTCTCCAAGAGACCCAGTACTTC.

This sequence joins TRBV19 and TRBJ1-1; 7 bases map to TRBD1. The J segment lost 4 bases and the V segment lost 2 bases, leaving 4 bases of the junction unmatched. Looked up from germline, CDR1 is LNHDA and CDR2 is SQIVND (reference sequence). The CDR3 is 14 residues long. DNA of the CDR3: TGTGCCAGTAGTATAAGGCCAGGGGGCACTGAAGCTTTCTTT. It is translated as CASSIRPGGTEAFF.

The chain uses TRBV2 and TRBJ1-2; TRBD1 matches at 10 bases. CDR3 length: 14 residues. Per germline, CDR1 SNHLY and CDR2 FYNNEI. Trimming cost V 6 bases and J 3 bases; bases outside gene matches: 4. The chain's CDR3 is CASSGQGGHYGYTF. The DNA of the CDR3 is TGTGCCAGCAGCGGACAGGGGGGCCACTATGGCTACACCTTC.

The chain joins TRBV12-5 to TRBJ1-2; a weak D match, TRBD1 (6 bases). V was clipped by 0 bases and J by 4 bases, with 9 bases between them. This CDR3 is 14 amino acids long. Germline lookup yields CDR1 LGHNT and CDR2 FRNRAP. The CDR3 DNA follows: TGTGCTAGTGGTTTGGTGACAGGCCTCTATGGCTACACCTTC. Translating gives CASGLVTGLYGYTF.

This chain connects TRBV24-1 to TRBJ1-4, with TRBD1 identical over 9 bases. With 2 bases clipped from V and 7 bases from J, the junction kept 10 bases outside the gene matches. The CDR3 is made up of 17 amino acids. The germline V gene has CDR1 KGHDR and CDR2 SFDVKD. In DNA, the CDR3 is TGTGCCACCAGTGATTCGGTAGCCGGGACAGGGTGTGAAAAACTGTTTTTT. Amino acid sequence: CATSDSVAGTGCEKLFF.

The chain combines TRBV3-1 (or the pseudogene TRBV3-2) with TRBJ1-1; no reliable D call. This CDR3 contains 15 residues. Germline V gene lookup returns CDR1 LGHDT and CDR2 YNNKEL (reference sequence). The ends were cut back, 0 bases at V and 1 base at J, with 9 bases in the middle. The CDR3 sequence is CASSQDKRSNTEAFF. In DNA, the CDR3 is TGTGCCAGCAGCCAAGATAAACGGTCGAACACTGAAGCTTTCTTT.

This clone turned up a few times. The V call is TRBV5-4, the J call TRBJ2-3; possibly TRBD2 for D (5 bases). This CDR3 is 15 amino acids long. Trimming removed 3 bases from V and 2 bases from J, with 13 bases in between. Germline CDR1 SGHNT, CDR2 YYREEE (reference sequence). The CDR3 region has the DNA TGTGCCAGCAGCTCCGGAGGAGGTTCCACAGATACGCAGTATTTT. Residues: CASSSGGGSTDTQYF. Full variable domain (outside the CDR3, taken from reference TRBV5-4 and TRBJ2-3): ETGVTQSPTHLIKTRGQQVTLRCSSQSGHNTVSWYQQALGQGPQFIFQYYREEENGRGNFPPRFSGLQFPNYSSELNVNALELDDSALYLCASSSGGGSTDTQYFGPGTRLTVL.

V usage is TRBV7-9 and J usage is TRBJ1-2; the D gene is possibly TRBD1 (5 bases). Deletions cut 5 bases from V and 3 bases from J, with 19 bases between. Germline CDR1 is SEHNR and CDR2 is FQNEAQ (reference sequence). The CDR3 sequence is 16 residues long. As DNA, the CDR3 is TGTGCCAGCAGCCCGGCGGGGGGGAATTTATACTATGGCTACACCTTC. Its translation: CASSPAGGNLYYGYTF.

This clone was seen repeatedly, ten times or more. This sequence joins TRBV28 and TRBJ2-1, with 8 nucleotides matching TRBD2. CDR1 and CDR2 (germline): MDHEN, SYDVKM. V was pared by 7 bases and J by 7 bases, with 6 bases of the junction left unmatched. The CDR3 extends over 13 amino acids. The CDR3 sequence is CASIRGGGNEQFF. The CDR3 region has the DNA TGTGCCAGCATCCGGGGGGGAGGGAATGAGCAGTTCTTC.

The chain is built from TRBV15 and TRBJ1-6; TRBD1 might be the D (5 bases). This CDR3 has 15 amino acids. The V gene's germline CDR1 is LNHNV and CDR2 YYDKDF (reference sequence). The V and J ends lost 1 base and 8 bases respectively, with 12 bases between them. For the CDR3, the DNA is TGTGCCACCAGCAGAGTAGGAGGGGAGGATTCACCCCTCCACTTT. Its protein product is CATSRVGGEDSPLHF. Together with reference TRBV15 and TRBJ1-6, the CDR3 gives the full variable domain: DAMVIQNPRYQVTQFGKPVTLSCSQTLNHNVMYWYQQKSSQAPKLLFHYYDKDFNNEADTPDNFQSRRPNTSFCFLDIRSPGLGDTAMYLCATSRVGGEDSPLHFGNGTRLTVT.

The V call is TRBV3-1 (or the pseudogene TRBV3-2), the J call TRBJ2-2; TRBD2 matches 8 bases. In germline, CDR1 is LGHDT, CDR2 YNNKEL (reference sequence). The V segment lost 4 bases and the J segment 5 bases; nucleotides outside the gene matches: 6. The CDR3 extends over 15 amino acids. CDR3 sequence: CASSLQRGGTGELFF. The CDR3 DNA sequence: TGTGCCAGCAGCCTCCAACGGGGGGGGACCGGGGAGCTGTTTTTT.

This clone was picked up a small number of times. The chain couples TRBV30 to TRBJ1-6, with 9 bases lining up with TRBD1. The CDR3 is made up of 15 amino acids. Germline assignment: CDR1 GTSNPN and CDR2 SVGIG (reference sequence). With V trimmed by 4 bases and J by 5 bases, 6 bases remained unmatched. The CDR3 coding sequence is TGTGCCTGGACCAGATGGACAGGGGATAATTCACCCCTCCACTTT. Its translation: CAWTRWTGDNSPLHF.

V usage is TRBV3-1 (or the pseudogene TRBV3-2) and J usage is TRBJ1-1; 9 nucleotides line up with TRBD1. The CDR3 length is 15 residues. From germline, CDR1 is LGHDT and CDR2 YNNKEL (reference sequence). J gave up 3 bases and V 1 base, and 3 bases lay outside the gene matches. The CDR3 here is CASSQGQGGYTEAFF. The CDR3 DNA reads TGTGCCAGCAGCCAAGGACAGGGGGGGTACACTGAAGCTTTCTTT.

The CDR3 sequence is CASSAGGRTEAFF. The CDR3 DNA sequence: TGTGCCAGCAGCGCAGGGGGAAGGACTGAAGCTTTCTTT. The rearrangement joins TRBV28 to TRBJ1-1, with 7 bases identical to TRBD1. This CDR3 region has 13 residues. Trimming took 6 bases from V and 5 from J; bases not matched to a gene: 6. The V gene's germline CDR1 is MDHEN and CDR2 SYDVKM.

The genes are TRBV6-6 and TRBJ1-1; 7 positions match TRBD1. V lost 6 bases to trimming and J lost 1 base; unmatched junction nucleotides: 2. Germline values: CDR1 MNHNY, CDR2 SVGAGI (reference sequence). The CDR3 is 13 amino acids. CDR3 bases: TGTGCCAGCAGATACAGGGGGAACACTGAAGCTTTCTTT. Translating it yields CASRYRGNTEAFF.

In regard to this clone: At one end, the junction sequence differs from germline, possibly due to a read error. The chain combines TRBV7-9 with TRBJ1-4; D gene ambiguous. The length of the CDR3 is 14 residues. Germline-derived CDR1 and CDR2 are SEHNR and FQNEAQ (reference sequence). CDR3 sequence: CASRLAGTNEKLFF. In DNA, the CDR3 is TGTGCCAGCCGCTTGGCCGGGACTAATGAAAAACTGTTTTTT.

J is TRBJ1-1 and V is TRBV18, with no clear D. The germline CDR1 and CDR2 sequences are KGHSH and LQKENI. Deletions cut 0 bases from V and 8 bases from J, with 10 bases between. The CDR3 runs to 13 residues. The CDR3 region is CASSPPGGLEAFF. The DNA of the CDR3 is TGTGCCAGCTCACCACCGGGAGGGCTAGAAGCTTTCTTT.

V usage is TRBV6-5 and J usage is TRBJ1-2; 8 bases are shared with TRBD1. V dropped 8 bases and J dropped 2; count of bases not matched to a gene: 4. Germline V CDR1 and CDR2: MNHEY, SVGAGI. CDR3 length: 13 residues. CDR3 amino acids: CASRRTGNYGYTF. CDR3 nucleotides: TGTGCCAGCCGTAGGACAGGGAACTATGGCTACACCTTC.

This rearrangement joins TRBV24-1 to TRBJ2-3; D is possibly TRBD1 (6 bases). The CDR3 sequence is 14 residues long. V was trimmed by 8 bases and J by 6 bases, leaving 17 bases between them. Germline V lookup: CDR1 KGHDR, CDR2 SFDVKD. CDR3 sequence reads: CATTGQGSGDTQYF. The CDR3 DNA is TGTGCCACCACCGGGCAGGGGTCGGGGGATACGCAGTATTTT.

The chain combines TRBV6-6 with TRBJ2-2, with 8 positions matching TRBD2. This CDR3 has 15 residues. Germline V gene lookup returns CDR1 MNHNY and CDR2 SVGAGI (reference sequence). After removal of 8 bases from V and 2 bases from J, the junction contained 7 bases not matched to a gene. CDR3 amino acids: CASLPSGLNTGELFF. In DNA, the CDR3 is TGTGCCAGCCTTCCTAGCGGGCTCAACACCGGGGAGCTGTTTTTT.

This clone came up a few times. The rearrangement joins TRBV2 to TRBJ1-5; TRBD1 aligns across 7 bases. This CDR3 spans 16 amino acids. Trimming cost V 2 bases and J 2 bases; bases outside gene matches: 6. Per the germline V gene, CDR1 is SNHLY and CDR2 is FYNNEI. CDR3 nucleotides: TGTGCCAGCAGTGAACCCAGGGGGGACGGCAATCAGCCCCAGCATTTT. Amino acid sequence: CASSEPRGDGNQPQHF.

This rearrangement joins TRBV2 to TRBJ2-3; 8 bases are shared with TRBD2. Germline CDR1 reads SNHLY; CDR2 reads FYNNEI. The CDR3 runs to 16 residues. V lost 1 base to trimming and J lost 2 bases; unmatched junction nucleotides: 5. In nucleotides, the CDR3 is TGTGCCAGCAGTGAAGGGGGGCGGGGGGCCACAGATACGCAGTATTTT. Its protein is CASSEGGRGATDTQYF.

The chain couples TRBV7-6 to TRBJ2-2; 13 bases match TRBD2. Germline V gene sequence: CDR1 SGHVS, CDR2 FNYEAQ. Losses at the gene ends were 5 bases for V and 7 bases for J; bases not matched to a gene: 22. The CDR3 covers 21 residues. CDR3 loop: CASSLRTSGGTSEEGIGELFF. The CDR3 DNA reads TGTGCCAGCAGCCTACGGACTAGCGGGGGAACTTCGGAGGAGGGAATCGGGGAGCTGTTTTTT.

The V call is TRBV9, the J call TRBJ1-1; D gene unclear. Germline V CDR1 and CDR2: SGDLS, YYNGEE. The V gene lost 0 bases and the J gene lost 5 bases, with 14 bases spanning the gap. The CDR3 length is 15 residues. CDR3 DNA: TGTGCCAGCAGCGTAGCTGTGGTCCGAGGGACTGAAGCTTTCTTT. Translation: CASSVAVVRGTEAFF.